This T cell receptor (beta chain) was found in a study of T cell responses to AZD1222 COVID-19 vaccine. Points from the study as a whole: At 160-218 and 743-854, vaccine-associated CD4 TCRs were dominant, and they spanned spike. Close to half of spike-specific TCRs reportedly recognize unmutated variant regions. Sampling that yielded the repertoires occurred only after the peak T cell response. Seropositive at baseline were only a handful of AZD1222 recipients.

J was trimmed by 4 bases and V by 5 bases; bases with no gene match: 6. Germline-derived CDR1 and CDR2 are SGHDT and YYEEEE. CDR3 length: 14 amino acids. As concerns this clone: The antigen is unknown.

The assay was immunoSEQ multiplex PCR, and TCRdb's table has in-frame clones only and misses some. In all, the sample yields 150,000 or so clones. What was sequenced was peripheral blood. The chain has TRBV5-6 and TRBJ1-1, with 9 positions matching TRBD1. The TCR comes from an adult in good health. CDR3 in DNA: TGTGCCAGCAGACCCCAGGACAGGGGCACTGAAGCTTTCTTT. Protein sequence: CASRPQDRGTEAFF.